These 23 T cell receptor beta chains share one sample of origin, sequenced in a study of T cells in pancreatic ductal adenocarcinoma. Profiling relied on immunoSEQ multiplex PCR, and the TCRdb table lists in-frame clones only, not all of them. The top ten clones hold approximately 14% of a sample with about 2,600 clones, roughly 69% of them seen once. No neoadjuvant therapy was given to the selected pancreatic ductal adenocarcinoma patients before their surgery. Sequencing used pancreatic tumor tissue. All receptors come from a human donor with pancreatic ductal adenocarcinoma.

The table lists this clone with a count of one. The gene calls are TRBV7-9 and TRBJ2-3; 9 bases are a match to TRBD2. Germline V gene sequence: CDR1 SEHNR, CDR2 FQNEAQ (reference sequence). The CDR3 runs to 17 residues. The V segment lost 9 bases and the J segment 1 base; nucleotides outside the gene matches: 14. The CDR3 nucleotides read TGTGCCAGTTTCCTGACCGTTAGCGGGGGCCGCACAGATACGCAGTATTTT. This codes for CASFLTVSGGRTDTQYF. The complete variable domain, with remaining parts taken from reference TRBV7-9 and TRBJ2-3, reads DTGVSQNPRHKITKRGQNVTFRCDPISEHNRLYWYRQTLGQGPEFLTYFQNEAQLEKSRLLSDRFSAERPKGSFSTLEIQRTEQGDSAMYLCASFLTVSGGRTDTQYFGPGTRLTVL.

This clone showed up just a few times. The chain has TRBV7-3 and TRBJ2-7; 7 bases line up with TRBD2. Trimming took 5 bases from V and 0 from J; bases not matched to a gene: 1. CDR3 length: 13 amino acids. Germline V gene data show CDR1 as SGHTA and CDR2 as FQGTGA. The CDR3 is CASSPSGSYEQYF. The CDR3 coding sequence is TGTGCCAGCAGCCCTAGCGGCTCCTACGAGCAGTACTTC.

The chain has TRBV19 and TRBJ2-2; D is uncertain. Germline V gene data show CDR1 as LNHDA and CDR2 as SQIVND (reference sequence). This CDR3 region has 14 residues. V was shortened by 2 bases and J by 8 bases, with 12 bases between the two germline ends. CDR3 nucleotide sequence: TGTGCCAGTAGTATACGCGGCCCCGGAGGGGAGCTGTTTTTT. Translating gives CASSIRGPGGELFF.

The gene calls are TRBV4-1 and TRBJ1-1; 7 bases line up with TRBD1. Germline CDR1 and CDR2: MGHRA and YSYEKL. The ends lost 2 bases at V and 7 bases at J; junction bases unmatched: 10. The CDR3 loop spans 15 amino acids. The CDR3 nucleotides are TGCGCCAGCAGCCAACTAAACAGGGGAAGGGGTGAAGCTTTCTTT. Translation: CASSQLNRGRGEAFF.

This clone has more than one count but fewer than ten. V and J are TRBV18 and TRBJ2-7; the D call may be TRBD1 or TRBD2 (7 bases each). Germline lookup yields CDR1 KGHSH and CDR2 LQKENI. CDR3 size: 16 residues. Trimming removed 0 bases at V and 2 bases at J, with 14 bases between. CDR3 in amino acids: CASSPPPGGAAYEQYF. The CDR3 DNA sequence: TGTGCCAGCTCACCACCGCCAGGGGGGGCCGCCTACGAGCAGTACTTC.

The rearrangement links TRBV7-8 to TRBJ1-3; 7 bases map to TRBD1. The CDR3 extends over 14 amino acids. Trimming took 5 bases from V and 4 from J; bases not matched to a gene: 5. Germline values: CDR1 SGHVS, CDR2 FQNEAQ. The CDR3 protein is CASSERGQGNTIYF. The CDR3, as DNA: TGTGCCAGCAGCGAGAGGGGGCAGGGAAACACCATATATTTT.

CDR3 sequence reads: CASSTGGPVGYTF. CDR3 nucleotide sequence: TGTGCCAGCAGCACAGGAGGCCCCGTGGGCTACACCTTC. This chain uses TRBV11-1 with TRBJ1-2, with D possibly being TRBD1 (5 bases). CDR1 is SGHAT and CDR2 is FQDESV in the germline V gene (reference sequence). The CDR3 covers 13 residues. Trimming took off 5 bases at V and 8 bases at J, with 15 bases between the two ends. Drawing the rest from reference TRBV11-1 and TRBJ1-2, the complete variable domain is EAEVAQSPRYKITEKSQAVAFWCDPISGHATLYWYRQILGQGPELLVQFQDESVVDDSQLPKDRFSAERLKGVDSTLKIQPAELGDSAMYLCASSTGGPVGYTFGSGTRLTVV.

The V and J genes are TRBV7-3 and TRBJ2-3; D not certain. Trimming left V 5 bases short and J 6 bases short, with 9 bases between. This CDR3 comprises 12 residues. Germline V gene lookup returns CDR1 SGHTA and CDR2 FQGTGA. The CDR3 nucleotides read TGTGCCAGCAGCCCCCGGACGGATACGCAGTATTTT. Translation gives CASSPRTDTQYF.

This chain uses TRBV10-3 with TRBJ2-1; no definite D call. Trimming took off 2 bases at V and 6 bases at J, with 5 bases between the two ends. Germline CDR1 and CDR2: ENHRY and SYGVKD. This CDR3 spans 12 amino acids. CDR3 DNA sequence: TGTGCCATCAGTGAGATTAGCAATGAGCAGTTCTTC. Translated: CAISEISNEQFF.

The rearrangement uses TRBV6-5 and TRBJ1-2; D unclear. The germline V gene has CDR1 MNHEY and CDR2 SVGAGI. The CDR3 is 12 residues long. Trimming left V 8 bases short and J 5 bases short, with 12 bases between. Here the CDR3 reads CASSQMGYGYTF. The CDR3 DNA reads as TGTGCCAGCTCACAAATGGGGTATGGCTACACCTTC.

J is TRBJ1-2 and V is TRBV13, with a weak D call TRBD1 (5 bases). Germline CDR1 PRHDT, CDR2 FYEKMQ (reference sequence). V was shortened by 5 bases and J by 0 bases, with 13 bases between the two germline ends. The CDR3 runs to 15 residues. CDR3 sequence (DNA): TGTGCCAGCAGCCACACTGGGACGGCTAACTATGGCTACACCTTC. Its translation: CASSHTGTANYGYTF.

The chain employs TRBV2 and TRBJ2-7, with D perhaps TRBD2 (6 bases). The CDR3 totals 11 residues. The germline V and J ends were trimmed by 6 bases and 5 bases, with 8 bases remaining between them. The germline CDR1 and CDR2 sequences are SNHLY and FYNNEI. The CDR3 region has the DNA TGTGCCAGCAGCGGGGGTCACGAGCAGTACTTC. It specifies CASSGGHEQYF.

The CDR3: CIGTWGSEQYF. Written as DNA, the CDR3 is TGCATCGGCACCTGGGGTTCCGAGCAGTACTTC. V usage is TRBV29-1 and J usage is TRBJ2-7; no clear D. This CDR3 region has 11 residues. Per germline, CDR1 SQVTM and CDR2 ANQGSEA.

The chain employs TRBV11-2 and TRBJ2-3, with 10 bases matching TRBD2. The germline V gene encodes CDR1 SGHAT and CDR2 FQNNGV. CDR3 length equals 15 residues. With 5 bases clipped from V and 3 bases from J, the junction kept 5 bases outside the gene matches. CDR3 in DNA: TGTGCCAGCAGCCCCACTAGCGGGATTACAGATACGCAGTATTTT. As protein: CASSPTSGITDTQYF.

A few counts support this clone. V is TRBV6-6 and J is TRBJ2-2, with 7 bases lining up with TRBD2. The CDR3 totals 15 residues. Trimming took 2 bases from V and 4 from J; bases not matched to a gene: 4. Per the germline V gene, CDR1 is MNHNY and CDR2 is SVGAGI (reference sequence). CDR3 in amino acids: CASSYGGVVTGELFF. The CDR3, as DNA: TGTGCCAGCAGTTACGGGGGGGTAGTCACCGGGGAGCTGTTTTTT.

This clone was counted only a few times. V is TRBV9 and J is TRBJ1-2, with D possibly TRBD1 on 6 matching bases. The CDR3 covers 13 residues. V lost 3 bases to trimming and J lost 8 bases, with 14 bases between them. Germline V lookup: CDR1 SGDLS, CDR2 YYNGEE. The CDR3 sequence is CASSAVTGWGYTF. The CDR3, as DNA: TGTGCCAGCAGCGCAGTGACAGGCTGGGGCTACACCTTC. Supplemented by reference TRBV9 and TRBJ1-2, the full variable domain reads DSGVTQTPKHLITATGQRVTLRCSPRSGDLSVYWYQQSLDQGLQFLIQYYNGEERAKGNILERFSAQQFPDLHSELNLSSLELGDSALYFCASSAVTGWGYTFGSGTRLTVV.

The chain joins TRBV4-3 to TRBJ1-4; tentatively, D is TRBD1 (5 bases). The CDR3 runs 15 residues. Germline loops: CDR1 LGHNA, CDR2 YSLEER. Trimming cost V 3 bases and J 7 bases, with 15 bases left between them. CDR3 DNA sequence: TGCGCCAGCAGCCAGAATGGCAGGGAATTTGAAAAACTGTTTTTT. The encoded protein is CASSQNGREFEKLFF.

The rearrangement joins TRBV6-1 to TRBJ1-5, with no clear D. Trimming stripped 2 bases from V and 3 bases from J, with 20 bases between. Germline lookup yields CDR1 MNHNS and CDR2 SASEGT. This CDR3 region has 18 residues. CDR3 DNA sequence: TGTGCCAGCAGTGAACGATTATCTCGGGTCATGCTCAATCAGCCCCAGCATTTT. Its translation: CASSERLSRVMLNQPQHF.

This clone occurred a few times. The chain uses TRBV18 and TRBJ1-1; no clear D. This CDR3 region has 13 residues. V lost 1 base and J 3 bases, leaving 6 bases between the germline ends. Germline lookup yields CDR1 KGHSH and CDR2 LQKENI. The CDR3 sequence: CASSPQGYTEAFF. CDR3 DNA sequence: TGTGCCAGCTCACCACAGGGTTACACTGAAGCTTTCTTT.

This clone has only a few counts. The rearrangement links TRBV4-3 to TRBJ2-6, with D hard to call. Germline-derived CDR1 and CDR2 are LGHNA and YSLEER. The ends were cut back, 0 bases at V and 0 bases at J, with 6 bases in the middle. There are 16 residues in the CDR3. CDR3 loop: CASSQDESSGANVLTF. The CDR3 DNA sequence: TGCGCCAGCAGCCAAGATGAGAGCTCTGGGGCCAACGTCCTGACTTTC.

The chain links TRBV9 to TRBJ2-1; D is ambiguous. The CDR3 consists of 12 residues. Trimming removed 0 bases at V and 4 bases at J, with 2 bases between. Germline V gene lookup returns CDR1 SGDLS and CDR2 YYNGEE. The CDR3 coding sequence is TGTGCCAGCAGCGTAGGTTACAATGAGCAGTTCTTC. Residues: CASSVGYNEQFF.

The CDR3: CAGRGRDCAFF. The CDR3 nucleotides read TGTGCCGGTAGGGGGCGGGATTGCGCTTTCTTT. The chain employs TRBV9 and TRBJ1-1; TRBD1 matches at 7 bases. There are 11 residues in the CDR3. The J segment lost 11 bases and the V segment lost 10 bases, leaving 11 bases of the junction unmatched. Germline V gene data show CDR1 as SGDLS and CDR2 as YYNGEE.

This clone was detected a few times. The chain combines TRBV5-1 with TRBJ1-6; 8 nucleotides match TRBD1. Germline-derived CDR1 and CDR2 are SGHRS and YFSETQ. Germline trimming cut 0 bases from V and 9 bases from J; bases unmatched to any gene: 8. The CDR3 extends over 16 amino acids. As DNA, the CDR3 is TGCGCCAGCAGCTTGGCCGGACCGCAGGGGGCTTCACCCCTCCACTTT. This encodes CASSLAGPQGASPLHF.